This T cell receptor (beta chain) is drawn from a study of post-analysis software for immune sequencing data. Looking at the study overall: There were relapsing-remitting, secondary progressive and progressive-relapsing multiple sclerosis among the disease courses included.

Germline V CDR1 and CDR2: DFQATT, SNEGSKA (reference sequence). The CDR3 runs to 15 residues. V shed 0 bases and J 6 bases; nucleotides not matched to a gene: 7. Of note for this clonotype: No antigen is known for it.

Overall study results and limits: For normalized Chao1 diversity, multiple sclerosis patients scored significantly lower than controls did. With TRBV5-6, TRBV5-1 and TRBV20-1 included, about five TRBV segments were more frequent in patients than in controls. By F measure, strong co-clustering occurred among samples prepared in the same batch.

Prepared TCR beta cDNA libraries contained unique molecular identifiers. Researchers reported 400,000 to 600,000 cDNA molecules coming from around 1 to 9.1 million T cells. A single record per CDR3 protein comes from TCRdb applying MiXCR to the PCR reads. The repertoire holds fewer than 550,000 distinct CDR3 sequences, with 30% to 40% as singletons. The TCR was taken from a girl aged 2-17 years with multiple sclerosis. The source material was blood. The V call is TRBV20-1, the J call TRBJ2-3, with 9 bases matching TRBD2. The CDR3 loop is CSAREQRGAADTQYF. The CDR3 DNA is TGCAGTGCTAGAGAGCAGCGGGGGGCGGCGGATACGCAGTATTTT.